Given below is one TCR beta chain in context. Its antigen is as yet unknown. This CDR3 region has 15 residues. Trimming stripped 5 bases from V and 0 bases from J, with 11 bases between. Germline V gives CDR1 MDHEN, CDR2 SYDVKM. Profiling relied on immunoSEQ multiplex PCR, and the TCRdb table lists in-frame clones only, not all of them. The sample has around 100,000 clones; about nine tenths are singletons. The data stem from a study of T cell responses to AZD1222 COVID-19 vaccine. Notes on the study in general: At 160-218 and 743-854, vaccine-associated CD4 TCRs were dominant, and they spanned spike.

The receptor's source is an adult in good health. V is TRBV28 and J is TRBJ1-5, with D possibly TRBD1 on 6 matching bases. This specimen was peripheral blood, taken on day 0 of AZD1222 vaccination. The CDR3 reads CASSLGQPSNQPQHF. The CDR3 bases are TGTGCCAGCAGTCTGGGACAACCTAGCAATCAGCCCCAGCATTTT.